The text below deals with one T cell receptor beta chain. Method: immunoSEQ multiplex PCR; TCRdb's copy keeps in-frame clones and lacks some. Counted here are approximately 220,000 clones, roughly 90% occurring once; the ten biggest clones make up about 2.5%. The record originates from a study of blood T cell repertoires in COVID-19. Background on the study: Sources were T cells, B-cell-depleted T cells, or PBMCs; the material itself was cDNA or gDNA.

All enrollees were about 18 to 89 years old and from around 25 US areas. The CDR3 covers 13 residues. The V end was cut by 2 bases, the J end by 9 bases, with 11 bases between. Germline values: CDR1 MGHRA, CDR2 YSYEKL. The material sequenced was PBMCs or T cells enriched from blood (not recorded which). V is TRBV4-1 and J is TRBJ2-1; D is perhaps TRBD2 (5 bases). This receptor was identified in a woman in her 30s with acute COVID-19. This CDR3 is CASSQPLSGEQFF. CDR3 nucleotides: TGCGCCAGCAGCCAACCGTTGAGCGGTGAGCAGTTCTTC.